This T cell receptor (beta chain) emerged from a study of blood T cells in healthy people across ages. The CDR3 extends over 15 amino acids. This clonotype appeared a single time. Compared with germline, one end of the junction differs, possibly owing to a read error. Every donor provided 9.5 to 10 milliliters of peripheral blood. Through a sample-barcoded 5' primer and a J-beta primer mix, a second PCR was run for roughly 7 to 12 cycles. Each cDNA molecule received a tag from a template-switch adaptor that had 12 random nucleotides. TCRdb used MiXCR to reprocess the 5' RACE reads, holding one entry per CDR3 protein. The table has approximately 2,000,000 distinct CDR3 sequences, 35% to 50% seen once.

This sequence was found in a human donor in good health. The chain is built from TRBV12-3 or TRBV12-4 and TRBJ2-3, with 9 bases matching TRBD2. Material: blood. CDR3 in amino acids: CASSPASGDTDAQYF. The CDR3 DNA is TGTGCCAGCAGCCCTGCTAGCGGGGACACAGATGCGCAGTATTTT.